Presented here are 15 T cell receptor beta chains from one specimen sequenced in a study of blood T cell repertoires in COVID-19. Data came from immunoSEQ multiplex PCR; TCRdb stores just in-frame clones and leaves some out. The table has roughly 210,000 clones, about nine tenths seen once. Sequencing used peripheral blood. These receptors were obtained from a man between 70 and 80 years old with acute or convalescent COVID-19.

The CDR3 DNA reads as TGTGCCAGCAGCCAAGCTATCACAGGGCTTCAGCCCCAGCATTTT. Translating gives CASSQAITGLQPQHF. The chain combines TRBV4-2 with TRBJ1-5, with D possibly matching TRBD1 (6 bases). Germline V gene lookup returns CDR1 LGHNA and CDR2 YNFKEQ. V lost 1 base, J lost 6 bases, and 13 bases lay in between. The CDR3 is 15 amino acids.

The CDR3 DNA sequence: TGTGCCAGCCTCCTATTCCCGACAGGGTCTTACGAGCAGTACTTC. Translating it yields CASLLFPTGSYEQYF. This chain joins TRBV6-5 and TRBJ2-7; 7 positions agree with TRBD1. The CDR3 is 15 amino acids. Trimming at V came to 8 bases and at J to 4 bases, leaving 14 bases not matched to a gene. Germline V lookup: CDR1 MNHEY, CDR2 SVGAGI.

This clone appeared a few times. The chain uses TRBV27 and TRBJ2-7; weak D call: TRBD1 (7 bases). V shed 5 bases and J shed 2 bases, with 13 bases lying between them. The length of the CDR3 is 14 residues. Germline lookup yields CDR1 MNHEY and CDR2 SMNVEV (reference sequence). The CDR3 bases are TGTGCCAGCAGTGAGTCAGGGGGGACCTACGAGCAGTACTTC. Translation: CASSESGGTYEQYF.

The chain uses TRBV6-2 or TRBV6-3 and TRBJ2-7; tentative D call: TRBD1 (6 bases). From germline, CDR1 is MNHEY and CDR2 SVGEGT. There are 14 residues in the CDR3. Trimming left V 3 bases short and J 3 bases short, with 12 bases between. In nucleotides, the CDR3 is TGTGCCAGCAGTTATCCAACACAGGGCTACGAGCAGTACTTC. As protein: CASSYPTQGYEQYF.

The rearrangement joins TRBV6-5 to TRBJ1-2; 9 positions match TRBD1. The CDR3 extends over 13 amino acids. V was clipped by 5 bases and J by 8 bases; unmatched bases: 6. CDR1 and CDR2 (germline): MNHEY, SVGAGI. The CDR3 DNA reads TGTGCCAGCAGTCGGGACAGGGCGGGAGGCTACACCTTC. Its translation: CASSRDRAGGYTF.

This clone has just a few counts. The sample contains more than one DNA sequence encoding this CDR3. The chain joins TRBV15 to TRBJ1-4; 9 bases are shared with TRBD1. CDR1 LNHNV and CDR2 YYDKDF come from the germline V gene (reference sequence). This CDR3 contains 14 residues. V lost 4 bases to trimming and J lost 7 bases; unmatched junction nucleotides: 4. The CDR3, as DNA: TGTGCCACCAGCAAGGGGACAGGGAGTGAAAAACTGTTTTTT. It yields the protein CATSKGTGSEKLFF.

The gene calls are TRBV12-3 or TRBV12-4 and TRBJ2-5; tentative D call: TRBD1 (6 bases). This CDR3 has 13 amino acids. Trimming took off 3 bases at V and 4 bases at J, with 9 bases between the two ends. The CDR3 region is CASSLAGAETQYF. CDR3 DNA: TGTGCCAGCAGTTTGGCAGGGGCAGAGACCCAGTACTTC.

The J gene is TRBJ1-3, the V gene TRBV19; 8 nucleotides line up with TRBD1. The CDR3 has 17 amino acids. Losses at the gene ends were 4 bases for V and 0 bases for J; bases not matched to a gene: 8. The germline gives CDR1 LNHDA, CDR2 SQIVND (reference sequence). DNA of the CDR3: TGTGCCAGTAGTAGAAGACAGGGGTCAGACTCTGGAAACACCATATATTTT. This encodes CASSRRQGSDSGNTIYF.

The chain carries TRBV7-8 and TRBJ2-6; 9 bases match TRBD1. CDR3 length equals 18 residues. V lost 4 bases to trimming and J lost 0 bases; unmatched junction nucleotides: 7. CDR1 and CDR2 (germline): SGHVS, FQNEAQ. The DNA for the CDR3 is TGTGCCAGCAGCTCCCGGGACAGGGATCCCTCTGGGGCCAACGTCCTGACTTTC. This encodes CASSSRDRDPSGANVLTF.

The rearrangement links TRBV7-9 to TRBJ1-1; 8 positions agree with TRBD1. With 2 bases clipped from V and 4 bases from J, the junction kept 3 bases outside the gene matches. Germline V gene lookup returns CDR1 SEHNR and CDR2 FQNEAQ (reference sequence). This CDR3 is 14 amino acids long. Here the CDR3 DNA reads TGTGCCAGCAGCTTACAGGGGGCTGGCACTGAAGCTTTCTTT. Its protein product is CASSLQGAGTEAFF.

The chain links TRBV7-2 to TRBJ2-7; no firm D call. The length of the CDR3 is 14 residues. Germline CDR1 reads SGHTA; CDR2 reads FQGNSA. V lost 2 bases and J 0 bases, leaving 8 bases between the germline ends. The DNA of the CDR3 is TGTGCCAGCAGCTTACCAAGGAGCTCCTACGAGCAGTACTTC. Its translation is CASSLPRSSYEQYF.

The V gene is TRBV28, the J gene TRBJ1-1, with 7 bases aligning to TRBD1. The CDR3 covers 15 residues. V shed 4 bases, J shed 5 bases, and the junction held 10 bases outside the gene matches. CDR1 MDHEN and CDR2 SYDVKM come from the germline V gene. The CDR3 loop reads CASSYPRTGKTEAFF. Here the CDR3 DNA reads TGTGCCAGCAGTTACCCGAGGACAGGAAAGACTGAAGCTTTCTTT.

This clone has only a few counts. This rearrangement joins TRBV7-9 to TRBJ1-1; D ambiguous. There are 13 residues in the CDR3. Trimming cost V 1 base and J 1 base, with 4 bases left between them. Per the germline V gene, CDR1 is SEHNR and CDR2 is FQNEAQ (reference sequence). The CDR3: CASSLVRNTEAFF. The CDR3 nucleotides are TGTGCCAGCAGCTTAGTGAGGAACACTGAAGCTTTCTTT.

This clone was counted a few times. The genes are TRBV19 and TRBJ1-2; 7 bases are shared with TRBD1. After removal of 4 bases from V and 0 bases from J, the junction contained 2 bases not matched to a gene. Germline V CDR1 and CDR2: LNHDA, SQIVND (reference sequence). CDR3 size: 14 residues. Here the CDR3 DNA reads TGTGCCAGTAGTACCGGGACAGCTAACTATGGCTACACCTTC. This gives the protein CASSTGTANYGYTF.

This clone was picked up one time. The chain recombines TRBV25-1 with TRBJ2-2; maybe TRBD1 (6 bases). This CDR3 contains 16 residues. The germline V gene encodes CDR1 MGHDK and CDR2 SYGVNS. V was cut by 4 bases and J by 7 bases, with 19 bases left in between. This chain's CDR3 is CASSVQGGKQGGELFF. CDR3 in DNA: TGTGCCAGCAGTGTACAGGGTGGGAAACAGGGCGGGGAGCTGTTTTTT.